The 25 T cell receptor beta chains below all came from one sample that was sequenced in a study of OX40 agonist ivuxolimab in advanced cancers. Only in-frame clones appear in the TCRdb table, and some are missing; sequencing was by immunoSEQ multiplex PCR. The sample has some 99,000 clones, roughly 87% seen once. Sequenced here: CD4+ or CD8+ T cells sorted from blood, sampled in a trial of the OX40 agonist ivuxolimab. These receptors were obtained from an adult with an advanced solid tumor such as melanoma, head and neck, liver or kidney cancer.

The chain couples TRBV5-4 to TRBJ2-5; either TRBD1 or TRBD2 may fit D (5 bases each). CDR3 length: 17 residues. Trimming cost V 3 bases and J 5 bases, with 23 bases left between them. CDR1 is SGHNT and CDR2 is YYREEE in the germline V gene (reference sequence). CDR3: CASSYPRPGRAGETQYF. CDR3 DNA: TGTGCCAGCAGCTACCCCCGTCCAGGCAGGGCGGGTGAGACCCAGTACTTC. The variable domain in full, completed from reference TRBV5-4 and TRBJ2-5, reads ETGVTQSPTHLIKTRGQQVTLRCSSQSGHNTVSWYQQALGQGPQFIFQYYREEENGRGNFPPRFSGLQFPNYSSELNVNALELDDSALYLCASSYPRPGRAGETQYFGPGTRLLVL.

This chain links TRBV7-9 with TRBJ1-2; no clear D. From germline, CDR1 is SEHNR and CDR2 FQNEAQ (reference sequence). The CDR3 totals 14 residues. V was trimmed by 3 bases and J by 8 bases, leaving 16 bases between them. In nucleotides, the CDR3 is TGTGCCAGCAGCTTCCGCGGCGGGGAGTGGGGCTACACCTTC. This sequence encodes CASSFRGGEWGYTF.

V and J are TRBV6-1 and TRBJ2-7; D ambiguous. This CDR3 spans 12 amino acids. Germline CDR1 reads MNHNS; CDR2 reads SASEGT. Trimming stripped 7 bases from V and 4 bases from J, with 11 bases between. The CDR3 loop reads CASMFLVYEQYF. The CDR3 bases are TGTGCCAGCATGTTCTTAGTGTACGAGCAGTACTTC.

The rearrangement joins TRBV5-5 to TRBJ2-4, with D perhaps given as TRBD1 or TRBD2 (5 bases each). The CDR3 covers 14 residues. Trimming left V 9 bases short and J 9 bases short, with 22 bases between. CDR1 is SGHKS and CDR2 is YYEKEE in the germline V gene (reference sequence). The CDR3 loop is CATSGSDKSGIQYF. The DNA for the CDR3 is TGTGCCACCTCAGGGTCTGACAAAAGCGGCATTCAGTACTTC.

The CDR3 is CARSLGQGGEQYF. The CDR3 region has the DNA TGTGCCAGAAGCTTGGGACAGGGGGGCGAGCAGTACTTC. This rearrangement joins TRBV5-3 to TRBJ2-7; 9 positions match TRBD1. TRBV5-3 is annotated as an ORF whose role is uncertain. This CDR3 contains 13 residues. J was trimmed by 6 bases and V by 0 bases; bases with no gene match: 1.

The chain joins TRBV18 to TRBJ2-3; 10 bases map to TRBD1. The CDR3 loop spans 18 amino acids. CDR1 KGHSH and CDR2 LQKENI come from the germline V gene. The V and J ends lost 0 bases and 6 bases, in that order; junction bases with no gene match: 12. CDR3 residues: CASSPPVGRDRGADTQYF. The CDR3 DNA sequence: TGTGCCAGCTCACCACCAGTTGGGAGGGACAGGGGTGCCGATACGCAGTATTTT.

The V call is TRBV2, the J call TRBJ2-4; D uncertain. Per germline, CDR1 SNHLY and CDR2 FYNNEI. CDR3 length equals 14 residues. With 6 bases removed from V and 2 bases from J, the gap between germline ends came to 11 bases. This chain's CDR3 is CASRKDLSKNIQYF. CDR3 in DNA: TGTGCCAGCAGAAAGGACCTATCCAAAAACATTCAGTACTTC.

The sample holds a few counts of this clone. The chain combines TRBV19 with TRBJ2-7; perhaps TRBD1 as D (7 bases). The CDR3 spans 13 residues. With 5 bases removed from V and 12 bases from J, the gap between germline ends came to 20 bases. The germline gives CDR1 LNHDA, CDR2 SQIVND (reference sequence). The CDR3 here is CASSVSRRGRPYF. The CDR3 DNA is TGTGCCAGTAGTGTATCCAGGAGGGGGCGTCCGTACTTC.

In nucleotides, the CDR3 is TGTGCCAGCAGCCCCTACGACGGGTCTGGGGCCAACGTCCTGACTTTC. This gives the protein CASSPYDGSGANVLTF. The rearrangement uses TRBV7-9 and TRBJ2-6; no firm D call. The CDR3 spans 16 residues. CDR1 and CDR2 from the germline V gene are SEHNR and FQNEAQ (reference sequence). With 5 bases removed from V and 1 base from J, the gap between germline ends came to 12 bases.

The chain is built from TRBV28 and TRBJ2-7; D may match TRBD1 or TRBD2 (5 bases each). This CDR3 has 14 residues. Trimming removed 4 bases from V and 1 base from J, with 11 bases in between. Germline CDR1 is MDHEN and CDR2 is SYDVKM. CDR3 amino acids: CASSSEGRSYEQYF. The DNA of the CDR3 is TGTGCCAGCAGTTCAGAGGGACGGTCCTACGAGCAGTACTTC.

The rearrangement joins TRBV4-3 to TRBJ1-2, with TRBD1 matching 7 bases. CDR1 LGHNA and CDR2 YSLEER come from the germline V gene. This CDR3 spans 14 amino acids. The V segment lost 1 base and the J segment 1 base; nucleotides outside the gene matches: 0. Here the CDR3 reads CASSQAGGNYGYTF. The CDR3, as DNA: TGCGCCAGCAGCCAAGCAGGGGGTAACTATGGCTACACCTTC.

V and J are TRBV5-5 and TRBJ1-4, with D possibly TRBD1 on 5 matching bases. This CDR3 contains 14 residues. Germline V gives CDR1 SGHKS, CDR2 YYEKEE (reference sequence). The germline V and J ends were trimmed by 4 bases and 8 bases, with 15 bases remaining between them. The CDR3 nucleotides are TGTGCCAGCAGCCCCCTCGCGACAGTAGAAAAACTGTTTTTT. Translated: CASSPLATVEKLFF. Drawing the rest from reference TRBV5-5 and TRBJ1-4, the complete variable domain is DAGVTQSPTHLIKTRGQQVTLRCSPISGHKSVSWYQQVLGQGPQFIFQYYEKEERGRGNFPDRFSARQFPNYSSELNVNALLLGDSALYLCASSPLATVEKLFFGSGTQLSVL.

The rearrangement links TRBV5-4 to TRBJ2-2, with D unresolved. The V and J ends lost 0 bases and 2 bases respectively, with 8 bases between them. This CDR3 region has 15 residues. Germline V lookup: CDR1 SGHNT, CDR2 YYREEE (reference sequence). CDR3 amino acids: CASSLDFLNTGELFF. CDR3 nucleotides: TGTGCCAGCAGCTTGGATTTCCTCAACACCGGGGAGCTGTTTTTT.

The genes are TRBV14 and TRBJ2-7; a weak D match, TRBD1 (6 bases). This CDR3 has 15 residues. Germline-derived CDR1 and CDR2 are SGHDN and FVKESK. V gave up 1 base and J gave up 6 bases, with 16 bases separating them. The CDR3 region has the DNA TGTGCCAGCAGCCAAGTAGGGCAGGGGAAAGGCGAGCAGTACTTC. Translating gives CASSQVGQGKGEQYF.

The V call is TRBV5-6, the J call TRBJ1-2; the D is unclear. Germline values: CDR1 SGHDT, CDR2 YYEEEE. The V end was cut by 1 base, the J end by 4 bases, with 8 bases between. The CDR3 runs to 13 residues. CDR3 in DNA: TGTGCCAGCAGCTTGTTAGCAACCTATGGCTACACCTTC. This codes for CASSLLATYGYTF.

On this clone itself: One end of the junction fails to match germline, which may point to a read error. The chain is built from TRBV7-2 and TRBJ1-1, with a tentative D call TRBD1 (6 bases). CDR3 length equals 14 residues. In germline, CDR1 is SGHTA, CDR2 FQGNSA. The CDR3 DNA reads as TGTGCCAGCAGTTTAGGGGGTGGAACAGGGACAGCTTTCTTT. Translation: CASSLGGGTGTAFF.

DNA for the CDR3: TGTGCCAGCTCACGTTCGGACAGCTCCGAGCAGTACTTC. Its protein is CASSRSDSSEQYF. The V and J genes are TRBV18 and TRBJ2-5; D might be TRBD1 (6 bases). Matching the DNA end better, TRBJ2-7 makes the J call doubtful. Germline values: CDR1 KGHSH, CDR2 LQKENI. The CDR3 extends over 13 amino acids.

The V gene is TRBV12-5, the J gene TRBJ2-3; D is possibly TRBD1 or TRBD2 (5 bases each). From germline, CDR1 is LGHNT and CDR2 FRNRAP. V was shortened by 1 base and J by 3 bases, with 5 bases between the two germline ends. The CDR3 is 13 residues long. The CDR3 sequence is CASGLGGTDTQYF. CDR3 nucleotides: TGTGCTAGTGGTTTGGGGGGGACAGATACGCAGTATTTT.

This clone was recorded only once. The CDR3 region has the DNA TGTGCCAGCAGTTTTAGGGGACGGATTAACACCGGGGAGCTGTTTTTT. This encodes CASSFRGRINTGELFF. J is TRBJ2-2 and V is TRBV28, with D perhaps being TRBD1 or TRBD2 (5 bases each). Looked up from germline, CDR1 is MDHEN and CDR2 is SYDVKM. The CDR3 has 16 residues. Trimming took 3 bases from V and 2 from J, leaving 13 bases between them.

The CDR3 DNA reads TGTGCCAGCACCAACAGGGCAGAGGGCGGCTACACCTTC. It encodes CASTNRAEGGYTF. The V gene is TRBV6-5, the J gene TRBJ1-2; D is perhaps TRBD1 (6 bases). Trimming took off 7 bases at V and 8 bases at J, with 17 bases between the two ends. This CDR3 is built from 13 residues. Germline V gene data show CDR1 as MNHEY and CDR2 as SVGAGI.

V gene TRBV5-6 combines with J gene TRBJ2-1, with D maybe TRBD1 (6 bases). V was cut by 4 bases and J by 7 bases, with 21 bases left in between. From germline, CDR1 is SGHDT and CDR2 YYEEEE. This CDR3 is 16 amino acids long. The CDR3 is CASSQDQGIVENEQFF. The CDR3 DNA is TGTGCCAGCAGCCAAGACCAGGGGATTGTGGAGAATGAGCAGTTCTTC.

This chain uses TRBV10-3 with TRBJ1-2, with 7 bases identical to TRBD1. With 9 bases clipped from V and 7 bases from J, the junction kept 8 bases outside the gene matches. The CDR3 contains 12 residues. CDR1 is ENHRY, CDR2 SYGVKD, per germline. The CDR3, as DNA: TGTGCCATTATGGGACAGTTACTTGGCTACACCTTC. It translates to CAIMGQLLGYTF.

This clone was found once. This chain joins TRBV13 and TRBJ1-1, with D possibly being TRBD1 (5 bases). Trimming removed 5 bases from V and 6 bases from J, with 13 bases in between. Germline CDR1 reads PRHDT; CDR2 reads FYEKMQ (reference sequence). The length of the CDR3 is 13 residues. DNA for the CDR3: TGTGCCAGCAGCCCTTCCGGGGCTCCTGAAGCTTTCTTT. Its translation: CASSPSGAPEAFF.

The CDR3 reads CASSSPGLAGGVQETQYF. CDR3 in DNA: TGCGCCAGCAGCTCCCCGGGACTAGCGGGGGGGGTTCAAGAGACCCAGTACTTC. The chain joins TRBV5-1 to TRBJ2-5; TRBD2 matches 16 bases. CDR1 is SGHRS and CDR2 is YFSETQ in the germline V gene. V lost 3 bases to trimming and J lost 2 bases; unmatched junction nucleotides: 7. The CDR3 runs to 18 residues.

The rearrangement links TRBV9 to TRBJ1-5; D is possibly TRBD1 (5 bases). V gave up 4 bases and J gave up 5 bases, with 13 bases separating them. The CDR3 loop spans 14 amino acids. Looked up from germline, CDR1 is SGDLS and CDR2 is YYNGEE. CDR3 amino acids: CASSPRDQYQPQHF. DNA for the CDR3: TGTGCCAGCAGCCCGAGGGACCAGTATCAGCCCCAGCATTTT.